A selection of T cell receptor beta chains follows, all from one sample in a study of cytomegalovirus exposure and HLA in healthy donors. The repertoire was sequenced with immunoSEQ multiplex PCR; TCRdb's copy has only in-frame clones and lacks some. The sample has more than 150,000 clones; roughly 77% are singletons. Sequencing was carried out using PBMCs. Receptors originate from a woman in her twenties or thirties in good health and CMV-seronegative. Both conserved end residues are part of each CDR3. Fields, in order: clone size, J gene, D gene, V gene, CDR3 DNA, CDR3 protein. The D gene is left open where the match is weak. Where a row states a size, it is once, few, many or the class of an expanded clone; other rows omit it.

-,TRBJ2-1,TRBD2,TRBV4-2,TGTGCCAGCAGCCAAGTTGGGTTAGCGGGGGATAATGAGCAGTTCTTC,CASSQVGLAGDNEQFF
-,TRBJ1-4,TRBD1,TRBV11-2,TGTGCCAGCAGCTGGGACAGAGAAAATGAAAAACTGTTTTTT,CASSWDRENEKLFF
-,TRBJ1-5,-,TRBV7-2,TGTGCCAGCAGCTTAGCCCCCGGGGTGTATCAGCCCCAGCATTTT,CASSLAPGVYQPQHF
-,TRBJ2-7,TRBD1,TRBV30,TGTGCCTGGAGCGACAGGGGGGGGAATTCCTACGAGCAGTACTTC,CAWSDRGGNSYEQYF
-,TRBJ2-5,TRBD2,TRBV30,TGTGCCTGGAGTGTCGGGGTAGCGGGGGGATACCAAGAGACCCAGTACTTC,CAWSVGVAGGYQETQYF
once,TRBJ2-3,TRBD2,TRBV5-4,TGTGCCAGCAGCTGGGGCGGGGGGGGAATCACAGATACGCAGTATTTT,CASSWGGGGITDTQYF
-,TRBJ2-3,TRBD2,TRBV29-1,TGCAGCGTTGAAGGACTAGCGACCCCAGATACGCAGTATTTT,CSVEGLATPDTQYF
-,TRBJ2-1,-,TRBV6-1,TGTGCCAGCAGTGATAGCCAGGGGATATACAATGAGCAGTTCTTC,CASSDSQGIYNEQFF
once,TRBJ1-1,TRBD1,TRBV6-5,TGTGCCAGCAGTTACGGGACAGGCGCGGTAGCTTTCTTT,CASSYGTGAVAFF
-,TRBJ1-2,-,TRBV4-2,TGTGCCAGCAGCCAAGCTACAGCCGTTAACTATGGCTACACCTTC,CASSQATAVNYGYTF
-,TRBJ1-1,-,TRBV7-8,TGTGCCAGCAGCCGCTCAGAGAACACTGAAGCTTTCTTT,CASSRSENTEAFF
-,TRBJ1-1,-,TRBV7-3,TGTGCCAGCAGCCGGGGAGGAGTGAACACTGAAGCTTTCTTT,CASSRGGVNTEAFF
-,TRBJ1-1,-,TRBV6-6,TGTGCCAGCAGTCTCCTCCGGGGAGGGAACACTGAAGCTTTCTTT,CASSLLRGGNTEAFF
-,TRBJ2-3,-,TRBV30,TGTGCCTGGAGATCCAGGCAGGGAGGACACACAGATACGCAGTATTTT,CAWRSRQGGHTDTQYF
-,TRBJ1-1,TRBD1,TRBV30,TGTGCCTGGCAAGGACAGGGTACGACTGAAGCTTTCTTT,CAWQGQGTTEAFF
once,TRBJ1-1,-,TRBV4-2,TGTGCCAGCAGCCAAGAAAAAGGGAGGAACACTGAAGCTTTCTTT,CASSQEKGRNTEAFF
-,TRBJ2-2,-,TRBV27,TGTGCCAGCAGTTTAGGGTTCGGGCAGGGGAACACCGGGGAGCTGTTTTTT,CASSLGFGQGNTGELFF
-,TRBJ2-5,TRBD1,TRBV29-1,TGCAGCGTTCCCCAACGAGGGGGCGGTAAAGAGACCCAGTACTTC,CSVPQRGGGKETQYF